The entry that follows covers one TCR beta chain sequence. Its specificity is not known. The data stem from a study of vaccination and CD4 T cells after COVID-19. Broader study findings: Median SARS-CoV-2-reactive clonotype numbers went up from about 22 to 38, but not significantly. Median 86.3% of reactive clones detected in convalescent patients emerged only post-vaccination.

Sequencing of the DNA from cultured CD4+ T cells was carried out with the Oncomine TCR Beta short-read assay. Someone extracted genomic DNA from cultured CD4+ T cells. TCRdb re-analysed the PCR reads in MiXCR, keeping a single row per CDR3 protein. The sample lists about 26,000 distinct CDR3 sequences, approximately 37% occurring once. Treatment noted: approximately nine-day PBMC culture with coronavirus spike peptide pools or control peptides (ViraFEST assay). Days 3 and 7 saw half the medium replaced with fresh IL-2 medium. The sequenced sample consisted of CD4+ T cells from blood, cultured in vitro. The sequence was collected from a human donor who had recovered from COVID-19.

CDR3: CASSRDSWASAFF. For the CDR3, the DNA is TGCGCCAGCAGCCGGGACTCCTGGGCCTCAGCTTTCTTT. The J gene is TRBJ1-1, the V gene TRBV10-2; D is perhaps TRBD1 (5 bases). The germline V gene has CDR1 WSHSY and CDR2 SAAADI. The CDR3 is 13 amino acids. V was trimmed by 6 bases and J by 10 bases, leaving 18 bases between them.